One sample yielded the 21 T cell receptor beta chains listed below, sequenced in a study of T cells after yellow fever vaccination. From the 5' RACE reads, TCRdb called clonotypes with MiXCR, one entry per CDR3 protein. Of around 70,000 distinct CDR3 sequences detected, around 6.5% appear once; the ten largest clones hold roughly a third. The sample here was CD8+ T cells sorted from PBMCs, taken about 5 days after the first yellow fever vaccination. All receptors derive from a man between 18 and 29 years old who received the YFV17D yellow fever vaccine.

This clonotype was counted between two and nine times. The chain carries TRBV4-1 and TRBJ1-1; maybe TRBD1 (5 bases). The CDR3 runs to 14 residues. Trimming took 4 bases from V and 6 from J, leaving 15 bases between them. Germline-derived CDR1 and CDR2 are MGHRA and YSYEKL. The DNA for the CDR3 is TGCGCCAGCAGCCTGGGAGGGTTAGGGGCTGAAGCTTTCTTT. This codes for CASSLGGLGAEAFF.

There are many counts of this clonotype. The chain recombines TRBV20-1 with TRBJ2-3; a possible D gene is TRBD1 (5 bases). The CDR3 has 13 amino acids. The germline gives CDR1 DFQATT, CDR2 SNEGSKA (reference sequence). V was trimmed by 1 base and J by 3 bases, leaving 8 bases between them. DNA for the CDR3: TGCAGTGCTAGAGTGACAGAAACAGATACGCAGTATTTT. It is translated as CSARVTETDTQYF.

As DNA, the CDR3 is TGTGCCAGCAGCCTACAGGGGAGGGGCACAGATACGCAGTATTTT. Protein: CASSLQGRGTDTQYF. V usage is TRBV6-1 and J usage is TRBJ2-3; D is perhaps TRBD1 or TRBD2 (7 bases each). The CDR3 loop spans 15 amino acids. V lost 6 bases and J 1 base, leaving 14 bases between the germline ends. Germline CDR1 is MNHNS and CDR2 is SASEGT.

The chain has TRBV28 and TRBJ2-3; 11 nucleotides match TRBD1. The germline gives CDR1 MDHEN, CDR2 SYDVKM. The CDR3 is 13 residues long. The ends lost 8 bases at V and 9 bases at J; junction bases unmatched: 7. The CDR3 loop reads CASRAGTGGTQYF. The CDR3 DNA sequence: TGTGCCAGCCGGGCCGGGACAGGGGGAACGCAGTATTTT.

This clonotype has ten or more counts. The rearrangement joins TRBV4-3 to TRBJ2-7; no clear D. Germline CDR1 reads LGHNA; CDR2 reads YSLEER. V was clipped by 0 bases and J by 2 bases, with 11 bases between them. CDR3 length: 15 residues. CDR3 in DNA: TGCGCCAGCAGCCAAGAGGCCCTGGGAACCTACGAGCAGTACTTC. It encodes CASSQEALGTYEQYF.

This clonotype was observed at least ten times. The chain combines TRBV5-4 with TRBJ2-1; maybe TRBD1 (6 bases). The V end lost 4 bases, the J end lost 9 bases, and 14 bases lay between the germline ends. Looked up from germline, CDR1 is SGHNT and CDR2 is YYREEE (reference sequence). This CDR3 region has 13 residues. The CDR3 loop reads CASSIRDTVEQFF. The DNA of the CDR3 is TGTGCCAGCAGCATCCGGGACACGGTTGAGCAGTTCTTC.

A note on this clonotype: A junction boundary mismatches the germline segment, possibly from a read error. The CDR3, as DNA: TGCAGTGCTCCGGGGTGGGAGGTGAATCAGCCCCGGCATTTT. Its protein is CSAPGWEVNQPRHF. The genes are TRBV20-1 and TRBJ1-5; D is unresolved. CDR1 DFQATT and CDR2 SNEGSKA come from the germline V gene (reference sequence). CDR3 length equals 14 residues.

This clonotype was seen more than once but under ten times. J is TRBJ2-7 and V is TRBV4-2, with D uncertain. V lost 0 bases and J 7 bases, leaving 13 bases between the germline ends. The CDR3 is 14 residues long. CDR1 is LGHNA, CDR2 YNFKEQ, per germline. The CDR3 sequence is CASSQEVTFEEQYF. The CDR3 bases are TGTGCCAGCAGCCAAGAGGTGACTTTCGAGGAGCAGTACTTC.

CDR3 protein: CASSSFRQGYEQYV. In DNA form, the CDR3 reads TGTGCCAGCAGTTCGTTTCGACAGGGATACGAGCAGTACGTC. The chain combines TRBV6-5 with TRBJ2-7, with 7 bases lining up with TRBD1. The CDR3 has 14 residues. CDR1 MNHEY and CDR2 SVGAGI come from the germline V gene. Trimming at V came to 4 bases and at J to 4 bases, leaving 7 bases not matched to a gene.

About this clonotype itself: A much larger clone is a single base away; this may be a read error. J is TRBJ2-7 and V is TRBV3-1; TRBD2 might be the D (6 bases). From germline, CDR1 is LGHDT and CDR2 YNNKEL (reference sequence). The CDR3 contains 15 residues. The CDR3 sequence is CACSQVGGMTYEQYF. The CDR3 region has the DNA TGTGCCTGCAGCCAAGTTGGCGGGATGACCTACGAGCAGTACTTC.

This clonotype was counted many times. This chain joins TRBV7-3 and TRBJ1-1, with unresolved D. The ends were cut back, 5 bases at V and 2 bases at J, with 15 bases in the middle. The CDR3 consists of 15 residues. Germline V gene sequence: CDR1 SGHTA, CDR2 FQGTGA. For the CDR3, the DNA is TGTGCCAGCAGCCACAGTGGCGGCCTTAACACTGAAGCTTTCTTT. This sequence encodes CASSHSGGLNTEAFF.

This clonotype was found a few times. V gene TRBV9 combines with J gene TRBJ2-1; 7 bases match TRBD2. Unmatched junction bases numbered 5, after V lost 0 bases and J lost 8 bases. Germline V gene lookup returns CDR1 SGDLS and CDR2 YYNGEE. The CDR3 loop spans 14 amino acids. Here the CDR3 DNA reads TGTGCCAGCAGCGTAGGGCTAGCGGTGCATGAGCAGTTCTTC. It codes for CASSVGLAVHEQFF.

This chain links TRBV4-1 with TRBJ2-7; TRBD1 matches 7 bases. V was clipped by 2 bases and J by 3 bases; unmatched bases: 1. Germline-derived CDR1 and CDR2 are MGHRA and YSYEKL. The CDR3 length is 13 residues. CDR3 amino acids: CASSQTGVYEQYF. For the CDR3, the DNA is TGCGCCAGCAGCCAAACAGGGGTCTACGAGCAGTACTTC.

Ten or more counts support this clonotype. CDR3 amino acids: CASSIGQGYQPQHF. CDR3 nucleotide sequence: TGTGCCAGCAGCATTGGACAGGGCTATCAGCCCCAGCATTTT. The chain couples TRBV7-9 to TRBJ1-5; 8 nucleotides line up with TRBD1. The germline CDR1 and CDR2 sequences are SEHNR and FQNEAQ (reference sequence). The CDR3 covers 14 residues. J was trimmed by 5 bases and V by 5 bases; bases with no gene match: 5.

This clonotype was seen repeatedly, ten times or more. The chain links TRBV6-4 to TRBJ2-1; TRBD2 matches at 9 bases. Trimming took 2 bases from V and 4 from J; bases not matched to a gene: 3. The CDR3 loop spans 15 amino acids. Germline CDR1 MRHNA, CDR2 SNTAGT. DNA for the CDR3: TGTGCCAGCAGTGACGCTAGCGGGGCATACAATGAGCAGTTCTTC. It translates to CASSDASGAYNEQFF.

This clonotype appeared a few times. The chain carries TRBV3-1 and TRBJ2-2; 9 nucleotides line up with TRBD1. CDR3 length: 18 amino acids. V lost 1 base to trimming and J lost 6 bases; unmatched junction nucleotides: 12. Germline CDR1 and CDR2: LGHDT and YNNKEL (reference sequence). CDR3 coding DNA: TGTGCCAGCAGCCAAGTATCCGGGACAGGGAGATCATCCGGGGAGCTGTTTTTT. Its protein is CASSQVSGTGRSSGELFF.

This clonotype was detected a few times. DNA of the CDR3: TGTGCCAGCAGTTGGGACAGGGCCAACAATCAGCCCCAGCATTTT. It yields the protein CASSWDRANNQPQHF. V gene TRBV6-2 or TRBV6-3 combines with J gene TRBJ1-5, with 9 bases identical to TRBD1. Trimming at V came to 4 bases and at J to 3 bases, leaving 4 bases not matched to a gene. Germline CDR1 is MNHEY and CDR2 is SVGEGT. The CDR3 contains 15 residues.

The chain recombines TRBV6-1 with TRBJ1-2, with D uncertain. The CDR3 length is 15 residues. CDR1 and CDR2 from the germline V gene are MNHNS and SASEGT. The V end lost 1 base, the J end lost 4 bases, and 13 bases lay between the germline ends. CDR3 sequence: CASSEVGATFYGYTF. The CDR3 nucleotides read TGTGCCAGCAGTGAAGTCGGAGCCACCTTCTATGGCTACACCTTC.

This chain joins TRBV7-8 and TRBJ2-1; D perhaps matches TRBD1 (5 bases). Between the trimmed V and J ends, which lost 4 bases and 5 bases, there was a span of 6 bases. The CDR3 extends over 12 amino acids. Germline V gene data show CDR1 as SGHVS and CDR2 as FQNEAQ. In DNA, the CDR3 is TGTGCCAGCAGCTCCAGGGACAATGAGCAGTTCTTC. This translates into CASSSRDNEQFF.

This clonotype was seen repeatedly, ten times or more. The J gene is TRBJ2-7, the V gene TRBV6-1; tentatively, D is TRBD1 (8 bases). Trimming shortened V by 2 bases and J by 6 bases, and 17 bases separated the two germline ends. Germline V CDR1 and CDR2: MNHNS, SASEGT. The CDR3 runs 15 residues. CDR3 coding DNA: TGTGCCAGCAGTGAAAAGAGTACAGGGGGGGCCGAGCAGTACTTC. Its translation is CASSEKSTGGAEQYF.

This chain connects TRBV5-1 to TRBJ1-1; maybe TRBD1 (5 bases). The V end was cut by 4 bases, the J end by 3 bases, with 13 bases between. The germline CDR1 and CDR2 sequences are SGHRS and YFSETQ. The CDR3 covers 14 residues. DNA of the CDR3: TGCGCCAGCAGCCCGGGACCTAGGGACACTGAAGCTTTCTTT. As protein: CASSPGPRDTEAFF.